The 14 T cell receptor beta chains reported below all come from one sample, sequenced in a study of blood T cell repertoires in COVID-19. Only in-frame clones appear in the TCRdb table, and some are missing; sequencing was by immunoSEQ multiplex PCR. The data contain 49,000 or so clones, around 87% of them singletons. Sequencing was carried out using peripheral blood. These TCRs come from a man aged 50 or older with active COVID-19.

The gene calls are TRBV27 and TRBJ2-3; D not resolved. Germline V lookup: CDR1 MNHEY, CDR2 SMNVEV (reference sequence). Trimming removed 5 bases at V and 2 bases at J, with 14 bases between. This CDR3 is built from 15 residues. The CDR3 region has the DNA TGTGCCAGCAGTCCCGAATCCAGGTCCACAGATACGCAGTATTTT. Its translation: CASSPESRSTDTQYF.

This sequence joins TRBV2 and TRBJ2-1, with TRBD2 matching 11 bases. After removal of 2 bases from V and 10 bases from J, the junction contained 1 base not matched to a gene. The CDR3 runs 13 residues. Germline CDR1 reads SNHLY; CDR2 reads FYNNEI. CDR3: CASSEIAGGEQFF. The CDR3 DNA reads as TGTGCCAGCAGTGAAATAGCGGGAGGGGAGCAGTTCTTC.

The gene calls are TRBV25-1 and TRBJ2-4; D not resolved. The CDR3 spans 18 residues. CDR1 is MGHDK and CDR2 is SYGVNS in the germline V gene. The V end was cut by 3 bases, the J end by 0 bases, with 18 bases between. CDR3 residues: CASSEGGAPLGAKNIQYF. CDR3 sequence (DNA): TGTGCCAGCAGTGAGGGTGGAGCTCCCCTTGGAGCCAAAAACATTCAGTACTTC.

The V gene is TRBV4-2, the J gene TRBJ2-3, with no clear D. CDR1 and CDR2 from the germline V gene are LGHNA and YNFKEQ. Trimming removed 2 bases from V and 2 bases from J, with 11 bases in between. CDR3 size: 15 residues. CDR3 protein: CASSQNTGHTDTQYF. The CDR3 DNA follows: TGTGCCAGCAGCCAAAATACTGGGCACACAGATACGCAGTATTTT.

The V and J genes are TRBV6-4 and TRBJ2-7; 9 positions match TRBD1. The V gene end was trimmed by 6 bases and the J gene end by 7 bases; junction bases not matched to a gene: 10. CDR3 size: 14 residues. Looked up from germline, CDR1 is MRHNA and CDR2 is SNTAGT. The CDR3 is CASSPDRGSEEQYF. In DNA, the CDR3 is TGTGCCAGCAGCCCCGACAGGGGGAGTGAGGAGCAGTACTTC.

This sequence joins TRBV18 and TRBJ1-1; TRBD1 is a possible D gene (5 bases). V was clipped by 8 bases and J by 0 bases, with 10 bases between them. Germline lookup yields CDR1 KGHSH and CDR2 LQKENI. The length of the CDR3 is 13 residues. The CDR3 DNA reads as TGTGCCAGCGCCTCGACAGTGAACACTGAAGCTTTCTTT. Its protein is CASASTVNTEAFF. The whole variable domain, remainder taken from reference TRBV18 and TRBJ1-1, is NAGVMQNPRHLVRRRGQEARLRCSPMKGHSHVYWYRQLPEEGLKFMVYLQKENIIDESGMPKERFSAEFPKEGPSILRIQQVVRGDSAAYFCASASTVNTEAFFGQGTRLTVV.

The rearrangement links TRBV27 to TRBJ1-4; D remains ambiguous. This CDR3 spans 15 amino acids. The germline gives CDR1 MNHEY, CDR2 SMNVEV (reference sequence). Trimming took 1 base from V and 8 from J, leaving 14 bases between them. The CDR3 nucleotides read TGTGCCAGCAGTTTATTGGGCCAAAAAAGGGAAAAACTGTTTTTT. Residues: CASSLLGQKREKLFF.

The gene calls are TRBV6-4 and TRBJ1-2, with 10 bases that match TRBD1. Germline V gene sequence: CDR1 MRHNA, CDR2 SNTAGT. V lost 6 bases and J lost 8; bases outside the gene matches: 9. The CDR3 loop spans 14 amino acids. CDR3 sequence (DNA): TGTGCCAGCAGCCTTACGGACAGGGGGGACGGCTACACCTTC. As protein: CASSLTDRGDGYTF.

Written as DNA, the CDR3 is TGTGCCAGCAGCCAGGGTGGCCACGAGCAGTACTTC. This translates into CASSQGGHEQYF. The genes are TRBV2 and TRBJ2-7; maybe TRBD1 (5 bases). The V gene lost 6 bases and the J gene lost 5 bases, with 11 bases spanning the gap. CDR1 and CDR2 from the germline V gene are SNHLY and FYNNEI. This CDR3 spans 12 amino acids.

J is TRBJ2-1 and V is TRBV29-1; TRBD1 matches at 9 bases. Germline assignment: CDR1 SQVTM and CDR2 ANQGSEA. The CDR3 contains 14 residues. Trimming at V came to 5 bases and at J to 8 bases, leaving 10 bases not matched to a gene. This chain's CDR3 is CSVIGQGKGDEQFF. The CDR3 bases are TGCAGCGTTATTGGACAGGGGAAGGGGGATGAGCAGTTCTTC.

This chain uses TRBV5-4 with TRBJ2-5; D may be TRBD1 (5 bases). Germline V gives CDR1 SGHNT, CDR2 YYREEE (reference sequence). This CDR3 is built from 13 residues. The V end lost 2 bases, the J end lost 7 bases, and 12 bases lay between the germline ends. CDR3 amino acids: CASSLTTTGTQYF. As DNA, the CDR3 is TGTGCCAGCAGCTTAACAACAACAGGGACCCAGTACTTC. The full variable domain, with the rest looked up from reference TRBV5-4 and TRBJ2-5, is ETGVTQSPTHLIKTRGQQVTLRCSSQSGHNTVSWYQQALGQGPQFIFQYYREEENGRGNFPPRFSGLQFPNYSSELNVNALELDDSALYLCASSLTTTGTQYFGPGTRLLVL.

This rearrangement joins TRBV4-3 to TRBJ1-5, with a tentative D call TRBD1 (5 bases). The germline gives CDR1 LGHNA, CDR2 YSLEER. V was trimmed by 3 bases and J by 3 bases, leaving 12 bases between them. This CDR3 contains 15 residues. The CDR3 reads CASSQRQGNNQPQHF. The CDR3 DNA follows: TGCGCCAGCAGCCAGCGCCAGGGAAACAATCAGCCCCAGCATTTT.

The chain joins TRBV5-1 to TRBJ1-1; the D gene is possibly TRBD1 (5 bases). The CDR3 consists of 15 residues. Trimming took 7 bases from V and 1 from J, leaving 17 bases between them. The V gene's germline CDR1 is SGHRS and CDR2 YFSETQ. DNA of the CDR3: TGCGCCAGCCAGAGAGGTGGACAATCGAACACTGAAGCTTTCTTT. Translating gives CASQRGGQSNTEAFF.

This chain joins TRBV14 and TRBJ1-3; D gene uncertain. Germline V gene sequence: CDR1 SGHDN, CDR2 FVKESK. Trimming cost V 1 base and J 3 bases, with 13 bases left between them. The CDR3 length is 16 residues. Here the CDR3 reads CASSQVYRESGNTIYF. The CDR3 DNA sequence: TGTGCCAGCAGCCAAGTCTACCGGGAGAGTGGAAACACCATATATTTT.